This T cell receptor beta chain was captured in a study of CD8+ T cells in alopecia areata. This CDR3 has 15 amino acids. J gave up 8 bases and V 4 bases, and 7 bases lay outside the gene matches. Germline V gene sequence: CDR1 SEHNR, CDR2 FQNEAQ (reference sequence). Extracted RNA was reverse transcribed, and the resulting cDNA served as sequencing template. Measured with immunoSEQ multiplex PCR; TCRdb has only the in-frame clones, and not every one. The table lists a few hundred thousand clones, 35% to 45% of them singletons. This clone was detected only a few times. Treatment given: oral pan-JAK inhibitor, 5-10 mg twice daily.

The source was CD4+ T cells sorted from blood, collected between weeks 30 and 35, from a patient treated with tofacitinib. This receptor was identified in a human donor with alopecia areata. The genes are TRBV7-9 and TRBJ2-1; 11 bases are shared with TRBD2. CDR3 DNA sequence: TGTGCCAGCAGCTCGACTAGCGGGATCACTGATGAGCAGTTCTTC. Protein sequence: CASSSTSGITDEQFF.